This TCR beta chain was captured by sequencing in a study of blood T cell repertoires in COVID-19. Study at large: The United States, Italy and Spain were the sources of the acute and convalescent COVID-19 samples.

Clones were sequenced by immunoSEQ multiplex PCR, and TCRdb holds only the in-frame ones, with some missing. The sample lists approximately 140,000 clones, about 86% occurring once. This clone was seen a handful of times. The V end was cut by 5 bases, the J end by 4 bases, with 12 bases between. CDR1 and CDR2 (germline): SGHDN, FVKESK. The CDR3 is 14 amino acids. Sequencing used peripheral blood. The sequence came from a man between 65 and 80 years old with acute or convalescent COVID-19. V gene TRBV14 combines with J gene TRBJ1-3, with D hard to call. CDR3 protein: CASSFAPAGNTIYF. The CDR3 nucleotides are TGTGCCAGCAGCTTCGCGCCAGCGGGAAACACCATATATTTT.